Presented here are 17 T cell receptor beta chains from one specimen sequenced in a study of T cell responses to AZD1222 COVID-19 vaccine. Sequencing used immunoSEQ multiplex PCR; TCRdb keeps in-frame clones, though not all of them. The sample holds about 150,000 clones, about nine tenths seen once. The sequencing used peripheral blood, collected on day 0 of AZD1222 vaccination. Receptors were obtained from an adult in good health.

This chain joins TRBV6-2 or TRBV6-3 and TRBJ1-5; D uncertain. The CDR3 covers 12 residues. Per germline, CDR1 MNHEY and CDR2 SVGEGT. Trimming removed 5 bases at V and 7 bases at J, with 9 bases between. CDR3 sequence (DNA): TGTGCCAGCAGTGGAGGATTCCAGCCCCAGCATTTT. Amino acid sequence: CASSGGFQPQHF.

The chain combines TRBV6-1 with TRBJ1-1; D is uncertain. The CDR3 sequence is 13 residues long. CDR1 and CDR2 (germline): MNHNS, SASEGT. Trimming took 7 bases from V and 0 from J, leaving 9 bases between them. The CDR3 loop reads CASNFNLNTEAFF. The CDR3, as DNA: TGTGCCAGCAATTTCAACTTGAACACTGAAGCTTTCTTT.

CDR3 loop: CASSQDPAGKANYGYTF. CDR3 in DNA: TGCGCCAGCAGCCAAGATCCCGCCGGAAAAGCTAACTATGGCTACACCTTC. V usage is TRBV4-3 and J usage is TRBJ1-2, with unresolved D. The length of the CDR3 is 17 residues. Trimming took 0 bases from V and 0 from J, leaving 14 bases between them. Germline CDR1 reads LGHNA; CDR2 reads YSLEER.

The chain combines TRBV18 with TRBJ2-2, with D tentatively TRBD1 or TRBD2 (5 bases each). The CDR3 is made up of 17 amino acids. V was pared by 6 bases and J by 4 bases, with 21 bases between. Germline CDR1 is KGHSH and CDR2 is LQKENI. The CDR3 bases are TGTGCCAGCTCGCCAAACCCCGGGACCATACTCACCGGGGAGCTGTTTTTT. Translating gives CASSPNPGTILTGELFF. Based on the CDR3 plus reference TRBV18 and TRBJ2-2, the full variable domain is NAGVMQNPRHLVRRRGQEARLRCSPMKGHSHVYWYRQLPEEGLKFMVYLQKENIIDESGMPKERFSAEFPKEGPSILRIQQVVRGDSAAYFCASSPNPGTILTGELFFGEGSRLTVL.

V gene TRBV6-5 combines with J gene TRBJ1-1; D may be TRBD1 (5 bases). The germline V gene has CDR1 MNHEY and CDR2 SVGAGI. The CDR3 is 14 residues long. Deletions cut 5 bases from V and 5 bases from J, with 15 bases between. CDR3 in DNA: TGTGCCAGCAGTCCGGGGGGGGGTTGGACTGAAGCTTTCTTT. The encoded protein is CASSPGGGWTEAFF.

This chain uses TRBV9 with TRBJ2-3; 8 bases line up with TRBD2. V shed 4 bases, J shed 2 bases, and the junction held 9 bases outside the gene matches. The CDR3 is 16 residues long. Germline CDR1 reads SGDLS; CDR2 reads YYNGEE. The CDR3 is CASSSQRGQPTDTQYF. CDR3 bases: TGTGCCAGCAGCTCCCAGCGGGGGCAACCCACAGATACGCAGTATTTT. Together with reference TRBV9 and TRBJ2-3, the CDR3 gives the full variable domain: DSGVTQTPKHLITATGQRVTLRCSPRSGDLSVYWYQQSLDQGLQFLIQYYNGEERAKGNILERFSAQQFPDLHSELNLSSLELGDSALYFCASSSQRGQPTDTQYFGPGTRLTVL.

V is TRBV6-2 or TRBV6-3 and J is TRBJ1-5, with D uncertain. The length of the CDR3 is 14 residues. Germline V gives CDR1 MNHEY, CDR2 SVGEGT. V shed 5 bases and J shed 6 bases, with 14 bases lying between them. The chain's CDR3 is CASSEGAPSQPQHF. The CDR3 bases are TGTGCCAGCAGTGAGGGCGCCCCCAGTCAGCCCCAGCATTTT.

V and J are TRBV7-8 and TRBJ2-1, with TRBD2 identical over 9 bases. This CDR3 contains 18 residues. V gave up 0 bases and J gave up 5 bases; unmatched junction bases: 11. The germline gives CDR1 SGHVS, CDR2 FQNEAQ. CDR3: CASSLADSGGGPNNEQFF. CDR3 nucleotides: TGTGCCAGCAGCTTAGCCGATAGCGGGGGCGGACCAAACAATGAGCAGTTCTTC.

This chain uses TRBV11-2 with TRBJ1-6; perhaps TRBD1 as D (6 bases). In germline, CDR1 is SGHAT, CDR2 FQNNGV. The CDR3 totals 14 residues. The V end was cut by 5 bases, the J end by 7 bases, with 12 bases between. CDR3 residues: CASSPRTANSPLHF. In DNA, the CDR3 is TGTGCCAGCAGCCCACGGACAGCAAATTCACCCCTCCACTTT.

The chain employs TRBV6-2 or TRBV6-3 and TRBJ1-1; 7 nucleotides match TRBD1. The V gene end was trimmed by 5 bases and the J gene end by 9 bases; junction bases not matched to a gene: 9. Germline CDR1 reads MNHEY; CDR2 reads SVGEGT. The CDR3 extends over 13 amino acids. DNA for the CDR3: TGTGCCAGCAGTGAGGACAGGATCCTCAAAGCTTTCTTT. It yields the protein CASSEDRILKAFF.

DNA of the CDR3: TGTGCCAGTAGTATATCCAGACCGGGAACCCGCTACAATGAGCAGTTCTTC. Protein: CASSISRPGTRYNEQFF. The chain joins TRBV19 to TRBJ2-1; the D gene is possibly TRBD2 (5 bases). The germline V gene encodes CDR1 LNHDA and CDR2 SQIVND (reference sequence). Trimming removed 2 bases at V and 3 bases at J, with 17 bases between. This CDR3 comprises 17 residues.

In its sample, this clone was seen once. This chain joins TRBV19 and TRBJ1-4; maybe TRBD1 (6 bases). Trimming took 3 bases from V and 1 from J, leaving 9 bases between them. This CDR3 is 15 amino acids long. CDR1 is LNHDA, CDR2 SQIVND, per germline (reference sequence). This chain's CDR3 is CASSIKQGTNEKLFF. The CDR3 DNA reads as TGTGCCAGTAGTATTAAACAGGGAACTAATGAAAAACTGTTTTTT. Using reference TRBV19 and TRBJ1-4 for the parts outside the CDR3, the full variable domain is DGGITQSPKYLFRKEGQNVTLSCEQNLNHDAMYWYRQDPGQGLRLIYYSQIVNDFQKGDIAEGYSVSREKKESFPLTVTSAQKNPTAFYLCASSIKQGTNEKLFFGSGTQLSVL.

The chain employs TRBV9 and TRBJ1-2; D remains ambiguous. Between the trimmed V and J ends, which lost 2 bases and 4 bases, there was a span of 6 bases. Germline loops: CDR1 SGDLS, CDR2 YYNGEE. The CDR3 consists of 12 residues. CDR3 in amino acids: CASSVIGYGYTF. The CDR3 DNA sequence: TGTGCCAGCAGCGTTATTGGCTATGGCTACACCTTC.

The chain has TRBV27 and TRBJ2-1; TRBD1 might be the D (6 bases). Germline-derived CDR1 and CDR2 are MNHEY and SMNVEV (reference sequence). Trimming cost V 9 bases and J 2 bases, with 14 bases left between them. The CDR3 has 14 residues. CDR3 in DNA: TGTGCCAGTAAGCAGGGGCCCACCTACAATGAGCAGTTCTTC. This codes for CASKQGPTYNEQFF.

The V and J genes are TRBV6-5 and TRBJ2-7; TRBD1 aligns across 7 bases. Trimming at V came to 6 bases and at J to 9 bases, leaving 5 bases not matched to a gene. The germline gives CDR1 MNHEY, CDR2 SVGAGI. CDR3 length: 11 amino acids. CDR3 bases: TGTGCCAGCAGAGAGACAGGGAGGCAGTACTTC. It codes for CASRETGRQYF.

The V gene is TRBV29-1, the J gene TRBJ1-5; D might be TRBD1 (5 bases). The V end was cut by 4 bases, the J end by 1 base, with 11 bases between. The CDR3 runs to 14 residues. Germline lookup yields CDR1 SQVTM and CDR2 ANQGSEA. For the CDR3, the DNA is TGCAGCGTTGGCACAGGTTCAAGCAATCAGCCCCAGCATTTT. Translated: CSVGTGSSNQPQHF. Looking up the rest from reference TRBV29-1 and TRBJ1-5 gives the full variable domain: SAVISQKPSRDICQRGTSLTIQCQVDSQVTMMFWYRQQPGQSLTLIATANQGSEATYESGFVIDKFPISRPNLTFSTLTVSNMSPEDSSIYLCSVGTGSSNQPQHFGDGTRLSIL.

This sequence joins TRBV5-1 and TRBJ1-6, with D uncertain. The CDR3 runs to 13 residues. Germline CDR1 reads SGHRS; CDR2 reads YFSETQ. Trimming cost V 5 bases and J 8 bases, with 11 bases left between them. The CDR3: CASSWTSDSPLHF. The CDR3 DNA reads as TGCGCCAGCAGTTGGACGAGTGATTCACCCCTCCACTTT.